These 20 T cell receptor beta chains were all obtained from the same sample, sequenced in a study of cytomegalovirus exposure and HLA in healthy donors. The PCR had 60 Vbeta and 13 Jbeta primers. Some clones are missing from TCRdb's copy, which holds only in-frame ones; the method was immunoSEQ multiplex PCR. The sample lists some 180,000 clones, roughly four fifths seen once, with 3.4% in the top ten. The sequencing sample was made of PBMCs. Receptor source: a man aged 35-49 years in good health and CMV-seropositive.

V is TRBV7-9 and J is TRBJ2-7, with TRBD1 identical over 10 bases. After removal of 4 bases from V and 4 bases from J, the junction contained 7 bases not matched to a gene. The CDR3 consists of 15 residues. Germline CDR1 reads SEHNR; CDR2 reads FQNEAQ (reference sequence). The CDR3: CASSSSGTGVYEQYF. CDR3 nucleotides: TGTGCCAGCAGCTCCTCCGGGACAGGGGTGTACGAGCAGTACTTC.

For the CDR3, the DNA is TGTGCCAGCAGGTACCTCGGTGGGGCGGATGAGCAGTTCTTC. Amino acid sequence: CASRYLGGADEQFF. The chain combines TRBV6-5 with TRBJ2-1; a possible D gene is TRBD1 (5 bases). V was cut by 6 bases and J by 8 bases, with 17 bases left in between. The CDR3 length is 14 residues. Germline assignment: CDR1 MNHEY and CDR2 SVGAGI.

The chain joins TRBV28 to TRBJ2-7; weak D call: TRBD1 (6 bases). Germline-derived CDR1 and CDR2 are MDHEN and SYDVKM. Deletions cut 2 bases from V and 2 bases from J, with 13 bases between. The CDR3 is 15 residues long. CDR3 sequence reads: CASSLVTGHPYEQYF. CDR3 coding DNA: TGTGCCAGCAGTTTAGTTACGGGACACCCCTACGAGCAGTACTTC.

CDR3 in amino acids: CSVATNYEQYF. The CDR3 DNA reads TGCAGCGTAGCGACTAACTACGAGCAGTACTTC. The V gene is TRBV29-1, the J gene TRBJ2-7; perhaps TRBD2 as D (5 bases). Trimming left V 6 bases short and J 3 bases short, with 9 bases between. CDR3 length: 11 residues. Germline-derived CDR1 and CDR2 are SQVTM and ANQGSEA.

V usage is TRBV5-1 and J usage is TRBJ2-2, with 7 bases fitting TRBD1. Germline V lookup: CDR1 SGHRS, CDR2 YFSETQ. Trimming took 4 bases from V and 4 from J; bases not matched to a gene: 10. CDR3 length: 16 residues. Written as DNA, the CDR3 is TGCGCCAGCAGCACCAGCCTCAGGGGGAGCACCGGGGAGCTGTTTTTT. Translation: CASSTSLRGSTGELFF.

This clone was observed a few times. The chain is built from TRBV15 and TRBJ2-5; no reliable D call. Trimming left V 3 bases short and J 4 bases short, with 18 bases between. This CDR3 is 16 amino acids long. The germline V gene encodes CDR1 LNHNV and CDR2 YYDKDF (reference sequence). CDR3 region: CATSSVRRVSGETQYF. CDR3 sequence (DNA): TGTGCCACCAGCAGTGTGCGACGGGTTTCGGGAGAGACCCAGTACTTC.

The rearrangement joins TRBV4-1 to TRBJ2-6; 9 bases fit TRBD1. V shed 3 bases and J 1 base; nucleotides not matched to a gene: 10. Germline lookup yields CDR1 MGHRA and CDR2 YSYEKL. CDR3 length: 19 residues. The CDR3: CASSHPRGQGRSGANVLTF. The DNA for the CDR3 is TGCGCCAGCAGCCACCCGAGGGGACAGGGAAGGTCTGGGGCCAACGTCCTGACTTTC.

This clone was seen only a few times. The rearrangement uses TRBV9 and TRBJ2-1, with 12 bases that match TRBD2. Germline loops: CDR1 SGDLS, CDR2 YYNGEE. J was trimmed by 3 bases and V by 7 bases; bases with no gene match: 5. The CDR3 extends over 15 amino acids. CDR3 DNA: TGTGCCAGCCAGGGACTAGCGGGCAACTACAATGAGCAGTTCTTC. It encodes CASQGLAGNYNEQFF.

This clone was counted only a few times. The chain uses TRBV4-3 and TRBJ2-7; no reliable D call. Germline lookup yields CDR1 LGHNA and CDR2 YSLEER. This CDR3 has 13 amino acids. Trimming shortened V by 0 bases and J by 9 bases, and 12 bases separated the two germline ends. The DNA of the CDR3 is TGCGCCAGCAGCCAAGAGGTCGACTTGGGGCAGTACTTC. It yields the protein CASSQEVDLGQYF.

Only a few counts were recorded for this clone. The genes are TRBV29-1 and TRBJ2-3; 8 nucleotides line up with TRBD1. The CDR3 loop spans 16 amino acids. Per the germline V gene, CDR1 is SQVTM and CDR2 is ANQGSEA. V shed 2 bases and J 1 base; nucleotides not matched to a gene: 8. CDR3 in DNA: TGCAGCGTTGAAATTTCAGGACAGGGACGCACAGATACGCAGTATTTT. This sequence encodes CSVEISGQGRTDTQYF.

The rearrangement links TRBV15 to TRBJ2-3; D possibly corresponds to TRBD2 (5 bases). V dropped 0 bases and J dropped 0 bases, with 10 bases sitting between them. The V gene's germline CDR1 is LNHNV and CDR2 YYDKDF (reference sequence). This CDR3 has 16 amino acids. CDR3 sequence: CATSRDKRESTDTQYF. CDR3 nucleotide sequence: TGTGCCACCAGCAGAGATAAGAGGGAGAGCACAGATACGCAGTATTTT.

The rearrangement joins TRBV4-2 to TRBJ2-3; tentatively, D is TRBD2 (6 bases). V gave up 0 bases and J gave up 2 bases, with 15 bases separating them. Germline V gene data show CDR1 as LGHNA and CDR2 as YNFKEQ. The CDR3 extends over 17 amino acids. CDR3 in amino acids: CASSQDRDSGSTDTQYF. The DNA for the CDR3 is TGTGCCAGCAGCCAAGATCGTGATAGCGGTTCCACAGATACGCAGTATTTT.

The sample holds one count of this clone. The rearrangement joins TRBV28 to TRBJ2-3, with D possibly being TRBD2 (7 bases). V lost 7 bases and J 0 bases, leaving 20 bases between the germline ends. CDR1 and CDR2 from the germline V gene are MDHEN and SYDVKM. The CDR3 spans 17 residues. The CDR3 is CASIGSAEGGSTDTQYF. The CDR3 nucleotides read TGTGCCAGCATAGGGTCGGCGGAGGGGGGGAGCACAGATACGCAGTATTTT.

The chain combines TRBV27 with TRBJ2-5; 8 bases fit TRBD2. CDR1 MNHEY and CDR2 SMNVEV come from the germline V gene (reference sequence). The V and J ends lost 5 bases and 7 bases, in that order; junction bases with no gene match: 12. There are 15 residues in the CDR3. The CDR3 nucleotides read TGTGCCAGCAGTAGCGGGAGTCCCGGCGATGCGACCCAGTACTTC. It is translated as CASSSGSPGDATQYF.

The CDR3 DNA is TGTGCCAGCAGCGTAGCTACGACTAGCGGGCAAGAGACCCAGTACTTC. Translated, it gives CASSVATTSGQETQYF. The rearrangement uses TRBV9 and TRBJ2-5; 10 bases agree with TRBD2. The J segment lost 2 bases and the V segment lost 0 bases, leaving 4 bases of the junction unmatched. The CDR3 extends over 16 amino acids. Germline-derived CDR1 and CDR2 are SGDLS and YYNGEE. Looking up the rest from reference TRBV9 and TRBJ2-5 gives the full variable domain: DSGVTQTPKHLITATGQRVTLRCSPRSGDLSVYWYQQSLDQGLQFLIQYYNGEERAKGNILERFSAQQFPDLHSELNLSSLELGDSALYFCASSVATTSGQETQYFGPGTRLLVL.

This chain uses TRBV2 with TRBJ2-7, with 7 bases identical to TRBD1. J gave up 3 bases and V 10 bases, and 6 bases lay outside the gene matches. CDR1 is SNHLY and CDR2 is FYNNEI in the germline V gene. CDR3 length: 12 residues. The CDR3 nucleotides read TGTGCCACCAGACAGGGTCTCTACGAGCAGTACTTC. Amino acids: CATRQGLYEQYF.

Only one count was recorded for this clone. This chain connects TRBV21-1 to TRBJ2-3; the tabulated D call, TRBD2, remains unverified against the DNA. TRBV21-1 represents a pseudogene. The CDR3 length is 9 residues. CDR3 sequence reads: CASLNTQYF. The DNA of the CDR3 is TGTGCCAGTTTAAATACGCAGTATTTT.

V is TRBV9 and J is TRBJ1-6, with D perhaps TRBD1 (5 bases). Per germline, CDR1 SGDLS and CDR2 YYNGEE. This CDR3 region has 14 residues. Trimming shortened V by 0 bases and J by 7 bases, and 8 bases separated the two germline ends. The DNA of the CDR3 is TGTGCCAGCAGCGTAGTGGGGGGGAATTCACCCCTCCACTTT. It specifies CASSVVGGNSPLHF. Complete variable domain (other parts from reference TRBV9 and TRBJ1-6): DSGVTQTPKHLITATGQRVTLRCSPRSGDLSVYWYQQSLDQGLQFLIQYYNGEERAKGNILERFSAQQFPDLHSELNLSSLELGDSALYFCASSVVGGNSPLHFGNGTRLTVT.

This chain links TRBV6-1 with TRBJ1-2; TRBD1 matches 7 bases. Per the germline V gene, CDR1 is MNHNS and CDR2 is SASEGT. The CDR3 has 15 residues. The junction had 12 bases not matched to a gene; V was cut back by 8 bases and J by 3 bases. This chain's CDR3 is CASSGYRQGDYGYTF. The CDR3 coding sequence is TGTGCCAGCTCCGGGTACCGACAGGGAGACTATGGCTACACCTTC.

The chain has TRBV30 and TRBJ2-3; maybe TRBD2 (5 bases). V lost 4 bases and J 5 bases, leaving 16 bases between the germline ends. The CDR3 has 14 residues. CDR1 GTSNPN and CDR2 SVGIG come from the germline V gene (reference sequence). The CDR3 reads CAWTPGLSRDTQYF. CDR3 coding DNA: TGTGCCTGGACTCCTGGACTTTCAAGAGATACGCAGTATTTT.